The 32 T cell receptor gamma chains below all came from one sample that was sequenced in a study of gamma-delta T cells after stem cell transplantation. TCRdb fed the RT-PCR reads into CATT to redo clone calling. Altogether several hundred gamma-chain clones are present, roughly half being singletons, with the ten largest covering around three fifths. The sample consisted of gamma-delta T cells. These receptors came from a human donor. It is not recorded whose cells these are; they may come from a transplant donor.

CDR3 residues: CATWDYGGYYKKLF. The CDR3 bases are TGTGCCACCTGGGATTACGGAGGCTATTATAAGAAACTCTTT. This chain joins TRGV5 and TRGJ1 or TRGJ2. As TCRdb names no J gene, one was assigned here on the basis of a DNA match to germline. J was trimmed by 4 bases and V by 4 bases; bases with no gene match: 10. Germline V gives CDR1 VINAFY, CDR2 YDVSNSKD. The CDR3 contains 14 residues.

Only a few counts were recorded for this clone. The chain links TRGV8 to TRGJP2. Here the J gene was assigned by germline matching of the DNA, as TCRdb has none. CDR3 length: 13 amino acids. Unmatched junction bases numbered 4, after V lost 6 bases and J lost 3 bases. CDR1 is VENAVY, CDR2 YDSYNSRV, per germline. CDR3 protein: CATWSGSDWIKTF. CDR3 nucleotides: TGTGCCACCTGGTCAGGTAGTGATTGGATCAAGACGTTT.

V and J are TRGV2 and TRGJ1 or TRGJ2. TCRdb lists no J gene, so it was determined here by aligning the DNA to germline. After removal of 1 base from V and 10 bases from J, the junction contained 4 bases not matched to a gene. There are 11 residues in the CDR3. Germline V gene sequence: CDR1 EGSNGY, CDR2 YDSYNSKV. The CDR3 region has the DNA TGTGCCACCTGGGACGGAAACAAGAAACTCTTT. Its translation: CATWDGNKKLF.

In regard to this clone: Its ends do not fully match the called genes, so a read error is possible. The chain is built from TRGV9 and TRGJP. Because TCRdb records no J gene, it was assigned here through a match of the DNA to germline. Per the germline V gene, CDR1 is GITISATS and CDR2 is ISYDGTV (reference sequence). This CDR3 region has 16 residues. DNA for the CDR3: TGTGCCTTGTGGGAGGTGCTGGAGTTGGGCAAAAAAAACAAGGTATTT. Translated, it gives CALWEVLELGKKNKVF.

The chain is built from TRGV3 and TRGJ1 or TRGJ2. TCRdb lists no J gene, so it was determined here by aligning the DNA to germline. V was clipped by 3 bases and J by 0 bases; unmatched bases: 5. There are 14 residues in the CDR3. Per germline, CDR1 VTNTFY and CDR2 YDVSTARD (reference sequence). The CDR3 sequence: CATWDSPNYYKKLF. CDR3 coding DNA: TGTGCCACCTGGGACTCTCCGAATTATTATAAGAAACTCTTT.

The genes are TRGV9 and TRGJP. TCRdb supplies no J gene; here it was assigned by aligning the nucleotide sequence to germline. Germline V lookup: CDR1 GITISATS, CDR2 ISYDGTV (reference sequence). The V segment lost 0 bases and the J segment 10 bases; nucleotides outside the gene matches: 6. The CDR3 is made up of 16 amino acids. Here the CDR3 reads CALWEVTGLGKKIKVF. The CDR3 DNA follows: TGTGCCTTGTGGGAGGTGACGGGTTTGGGCAAAAAAATCAAGGTATTT.

The rearrangement uses TRGV9 and TRGJP. The J gene, absent from TCRdb, was called here by matching the DNA to germline. Germline CDR1 GITISATS, CDR2 ISYDGTV (reference sequence). The CDR3 has 17 amino acids. Trimming cost V 1 base and J 5 bases; bases outside gene matches: 5. CDR3 amino acids: CALWEVKEELGKKIKVF. The CDR3 nucleotides are TGTGCCTTGTGGGAGGTTAAAGAAGAGTTGGGCAAAAAAATCAAGGTATTT.

As concerns this clone: This could be a read error, since a much larger clone is one nucleotide away. The chain is built from TRGV8 and TRGJ1 or TRGJ2. TCRdb carries no J gene annotation; the J gene was assigned here by matching the DNA with germline. In germline, CDR1 is VENAVY, CDR2 YDSYNSRV. This CDR3 is 11 amino acids long. The CDR3 is CAPWDRNKKLF. The CDR3 DNA reads as TGTGCCCCCTGGGATAGGAATAAGAAACTCTTT.

In regard to this clone: The junction departs from germline at one end; a sequencing error may be responsible. The chain combines TRGV9 with TRGJP. The J gene, not given by TCRdb, was assigned here from a germline match of the nucleotide sequence. Germline loops: CDR1 GITISATS, CDR2 ISYDGTV (reference sequence). The CDR3 totals 15 residues. CDR3 in amino acids: CALWERELGKKNKVF. The DNA of the CDR3 is TGTGCCTTGTGGGAAAGAGAGTTGGGGAAAAAAAACAAGGTATTT.

Notes on this clone: A read error may explain this, as a much larger clone is one base away. Other DNA sequences within the sample encode an identical CDR3. The chain recombines TRGV9 with TRGJP. The J gene, missing from TCRdb, was assigned here through DNA to germline matching. In germline, CDR1 is GITISATS, CDR2 ISYDGTV (reference sequence). This CDR3 region has 16 residues. CDR3 region: CALWEVQELGKKIKVF. In DNA, the CDR3 is TGTGCCTTGTGGGAGGTGCAAGAGTTGGGCAAGAAAATCAAGGTATTT.

This clone showed up just a few times. The protein TCRdb gives is from a much larger clone and does not agree with this DNA's translation at residue 11, likely a read error; the protein shown here comes from the DNA. The V and J genes are TRGV3 and TRGJP2. The J gene, absent from TCRdb, was called here by matching the DNA to germline. In germline, CDR1 is VTNTFY, CDR2 YDVSTARD (reference sequence). With V trimmed by 0 bases and J by 1 base, 14 bases remained unmatched. The CDR3 has 19 amino acids. The DNA for the CDR3 is TGTGCCACCTGGGACAGGCCGAATCGGGCCGGTAGTAGTGATTGGATCAAGACGTTT. Translation: CATWDRPNRAGSSDWIKTF.

J is TRGJP and V is TRGV9. The J gene comes from matching the DNA to germline here; TCRdb lacks it. The CDR3 spans 17 residues. V lost 1 base, J lost 4 bases, and 4 bases stayed unmatched. Germline CDR1 GITISATS, CDR2 ISYDGTV (reference sequence). The CDR3 sequence is CALWEVSQELGKKIKVF. The CDR3 nucleotides are TGTGCCTTGTGGGAGGTCAGCCAAGAGTTGGGCAAAAAAATCAAGGTATTT.

Judged by abundance, this clone is hyperexpanded. The sample has other DNA sequences that encode this CDR3 too. This chain links TRGV5 with TRGJP2. Because TCRdb records no J gene, it was assigned here through a match of the DNA to germline. The germline CDR1 and CDR2 sequences are VINAFY and YDVSNSKD. With V trimmed by 3 bases and J by 0 bases, 10 bases remained unmatched. CDR3 length equals 17 residues. Here the CDR3 DNA reads TGTGCCACCTGGGACGGAGGAATGGATAGTAGTGATTGGATCAAGACGTTT. It encodes CATWDGGMDSSDWIKTF.

V and J are TRGV9 and TRGJP. Since TCRdb gives no J gene, matching the DNA to germline was used here to assign it. The CDR3 sequence is 14 residues long. The V gene end was trimmed by 6 bases and the J gene end by 7 bases; junction bases not matched to a gene: 3. The germline V gene has CDR1 GITISATS and CDR2 ISYDGTV (reference sequence). CDR3 sequence (DNA): TGTGCCTTGTGGAACGAGTTGGGCAAAAAAATCAAGGTATTT. It codes for CALWNELGKKIKVF.

In its sample, this clone ranks as large. The sample contains more than one DNA sequence encoding this CDR3. This rearrangement joins TRGV9 to TRGJP. TCRdb lists no J gene, so it was determined here by aligning the DNA to germline. The germline gives CDR1 GITISATS, CDR2 ISYDGTV (reference sequence). V lost 1 base, J lost 6 bases, and 15 bases stayed unmatched. CDR3 size: 20 residues. Here the CDR3 reads CALWEVRNKVLELGKKIKVF. DNA for the CDR3: TGTGCCTTGTGGGAGGTTCGGAACAAGGTACTAGAGTTGGGCAAAAAAATCAAGGTATTT.

Only a few counts were recorded for this clone. This DNA's translation differs at residue 13 from TCRdb's protein, which comes from a much larger clone; a read error is likely, and the protein shown is translated from the DNA. The chain joins TRGV3 to TRGJP2. TCRdb gives no J gene; it was assigned here by matching the DNA to germline. CDR1 is VTNTFY, CDR2 YDVSTARD, per germline (reference sequence). The CDR3 totals 19 residues. CDR3 coding DNA: TGTGCCACCTGGGACAGGCCGAATCGGGCCGATAGTGGTGATTGGATCAAGACGTTT. Translation: CATWDRPNRADSGDWIKTF.

This sequence joins TRGV9 and TRGJ1 or TRGJ2. V lost 1 base and J lost 8; bases outside the gene matches: 8. CDR1 is GITISATS, CDR2 ISYDGTV, per germline (reference sequence). The CDR3 loop spans 13 amino acids. The CDR3 coding sequence is TGTGCCTTGTGGGAGGTCCCAAGGGATAAGAAACTCTTT. Its translation is CALWEVPRDKKLF.

A word on this clone: A single base separates this from a much larger clone, so it may be a read error. Here the J gene is TRGJP and the V gene is not called. The CDR3 spans 15 residues. The chain's CDR3 is CALWEEELGKKIKVF. Here the CDR3 DNA reads TGTGCCTTGTGGGAAGAAGAGTTGGGCAAAAAAATCAAGGTATTT.

As regards this clone: The sample contains more than one DNA sequence encoding this CDR3. The gene calls are TRGV8 and TRGJ1 or TRGJ2. TCRdb leaves out the J gene; it was filled in here by matching the DNA to germline. V trimming: 3 bases; J trimming: 8 bases; junction bases outside the gene matches: 4. Germline loops: CDR1 VENAVY, CDR2 YDSYNSRV. The CDR3 is 11 residues long. The CDR3 sequence is CATWDGNKKLF. CDR3 bases: TGTGCCACCTGGGATGGAAATAAGAAACTCTTT.

V and J are TRGV3 and TRGJP2. TCRdb leaves out the J gene; it was filled in here by matching the DNA to germline. Germline V CDR1 and CDR2: VTNTFY, YDVSTARD (reference sequence). J gave up 2 bases and V 6 bases, and 0 bases lay outside the gene matches. This CDR3 is 12 amino acids long. CDR3 amino acids: CATWSSDWIKTF. As DNA, the CDR3 is TGTGCCACCTGGAGTAGTGATTGGATCAAGACGTTT.

Points on this clone: A much larger clone is a single base away; this may be a read error. Other DNA sequences in the same sample also yield this CDR3. The rearrangement uses TRGV9 and TRGJP. The J gene comes from matching the DNA to germline here; TCRdb lacks it. Germline CDR1 and CDR2: GITISATS and ISYDGTV (reference sequence). The CDR3 totals 20 residues. The CDR3 coding sequence is TGTGCCCTGTGGGAGGTTCGGAACAAGGTACTAGAGTTGGGCAAAAAAATCAAGGTATTT. It encodes CALWEVRNKVLELGKKIKVF.

V usage is TRGV8 and J usage is TRGJ1 or TRGJ2. Because TCRdb records no J gene, it was assigned here through a match of the DNA to germline. Germline values: CDR1 VENAVY, CDR2 YDSYNSRV. With V trimmed by 3 bases and J by 4 bases, 6 bases remained unmatched. The CDR3 is 13 amino acids. The CDR3 nucleotides read TGTGCCACCTGGGATTACGGATATTATAAGAAACTCTTT. This sequence encodes CATWDYGYYKKLF.

The CDR3 here is CATWDTTGWFKIF. CDR3 bases: TGTGCCACCTGGGATACCACTGGTTGGTTCAAGATATTT. The V gene is TRGV8, the J gene TRGJP1. The CDR3 sequence is 13 residues long. Germline V gene sequence: CDR1 VENAVY, CDR2 YDSYNSRV. With V trimmed by 2 bases and J by 3 bases, 0 bases remained unmatched.

Regarding this clone: Relative to the germline gene, one junction end is altered; a read error may explain this. This chain uses TRGV9 with TRGJ1 or TRGJ2. The J gene comes from matching the DNA to germline here; TCRdb lacks it. The CDR3 length is 13 residues. CDR1 and CDR2 (germline): GITISATS, ISYDGTV (reference sequence). The CDR3 DNA follows: TGTGCCTTGCGGGAGTCGGATTATTATAAGAAACTCTTT. This gives the protein CALRESDYYKKLF.

DNA for the CDR3: TGTGCCACCTGGGATTTTGGGGGGAAACTCTTT. This codes for CATWDFGGKLF. The chain employs TRGV8 and TRGJ1 or TRGJ2. The J gene, not given by TCRdb, was assigned here from a germline match of the nucleotide sequence. The CDR3 spans 11 residues. The ends lost 3 bases at V and 12 bases at J; junction bases unmatched: 8. CDR1 is VENAVY, CDR2 YDSYNSRV, per germline.

V usage is TRGV9 and J usage is TRGJP. Unmatched junction bases numbered 3, after V lost 0 bases and J lost 7 bases. The CDR3 runs 16 residues. Per the germline V gene, CDR1 is GITISATS and CDR2 is ISYDGTV (reference sequence). In DNA, the CDR3 is TGTGCCTTGTGGGAGGTGACTGAGTTGGGCAAAAAAATCAAGGTATTT. Its protein is CALWEVTELGKKIKVF.

V is TRGV9 and J is TRGJP. Germline V gene lookup returns CDR1 GITISATS and CDR2 ISYDGTV (reference sequence). V lost 1 base and J lost 7; bases outside the gene matches: 7. There are 17 residues in the CDR3. CDR3 loop: CALWEVLHELGKKIKVF. CDR3 sequence (DNA): TGTGCCTTGTGGGAGGTTCTCCATGAGTTGGGCAAAAAAATCAAGGTATTT.

With respect to this clone: A much larger clone differs by one base, so this may be a read error. The V gene is TRGV9, the J gene TRGJP. The J gene was missing in TCRdb and was found by matching the end of the DNA to germline. This CDR3 has 17 amino acids. The germline gives CDR1 GITISATS, CDR2 ISYDGTV (reference sequence). The CDR3 nucleotides read TGTGCCTTGTGGGAGGTGCATCGAGAGTTGGGCGAAAAAATCAAGGTATTT. It translates to CALWEVHRELGEKIKVF.

The chain recombines TRGV9 with TRGJP. The J gene, missing from TCRdb, was assigned here through DNA to germline matching. The germline gives CDR1 GITISATS, CDR2 ISYDGTV (reference sequence). The CDR3 extends over 17 amino acids. V dropped 2 bases and J dropped 7; count of bases not matched to a gene: 8. CDR3 sequence: CALWEALHELGKKIKVF. DNA of the CDR3: TGTGCCTTGTGGGAGGCTCTCCATGAGTTGGGCAAAAAAATCAAGGTATTT.

This clone appeared a few times. TCRdb shows a much larger clone's protein in place of this DNA's translation, and the two differ at residue 12, likely through a read error; the protein shown is translated from the DNA. The chain joins TRGV3 to TRGJP2. Since TCRdb gives no J gene, matching the DNA to germline was used here to assign it. Germline V gene sequence: CDR1 VTNTFY, CDR2 YDVSTARD (reference sequence). The trim removed 0 bases at V and 3 bases at J, leaving 16 bases unmatched. This CDR3 has 19 amino acids. The CDR3 sequence: CATWDRPNRADGSDWIKTF. CDR3 coding DNA: TGTGCCACCTGGGACAGGCCGAATCGGGCCGATGGTAGTGATTGGATCAAGACGTTT.

About this clone itself: An end of the junction differs from the germline gene, which may be a read error. The V call is TRGV9, the J call TRGJP2. TCRdb carries no J gene annotation; the J gene was assigned here by matching the DNA with germline. CDR1 is GITISATS, CDR2 ISYDGTV, per germline (reference sequence). CDR3 size: 14 residues. The CDR3 DNA sequence: TGTGCCTTGGGTCTCAATAGGAGTGATTGGATCAAGACGTTT. Protein: CALGLNRSDWIKTF.

In regard to this clone: This sample also contains other DNA sequences that code for the same CDR3. V is TRGV9 and J is TRGJP. The J gene, missing from TCRdb, was assigned here through DNA to germline matching. Germline values: CDR1 GITISATS, CDR2 ISYDGTV (reference sequence). Unmatched junction bases numbered 3, after V lost 0 bases and J lost 4 bases. This CDR3 contains 17 residues. CDR3: CALWEVLQELGKKIKVF. CDR3 nucleotides: TGTGCCTTGTGGGAGGTGCTCCAAGAGTTGGGCAAAAAAATCAAGGTATTT.